The rows below give T cell receptor beta chains drawn from one sample of a study of T cell changes during pregnancy in multiple sclerosis. Only in-frame clones appear in the TCRdb table, and some are missing; sequencing was by immunoSEQ multiplex PCR. The sample contains 59,000 or so clones, 90% to 95% of which appear only once. The sample consisted of peripheral blood, taken in the third trimester of pregnancy. The receptors originated from a female donor in good health, enrolled as a control in a pregnancy study. Both conserved end residues are part of each CDR3. D genes are given only for firm matches.

.	TRBJ2-7	TRBV5-1	CASSAGLHEQYF
.	TRBJ1-2	TRBV7-2	CASSLATRLYGYTF
TRBD2	TRBJ2-1	TRBV7-3	CASSYLAGSSYNEQFF
TRBD1	TRBJ2-1	TRBV6-5	CASSKTGEVYNEQFF
TRBD2	TRBJ2-1	TRBV29-1	CSSATSGHNEQFF
.	TRBJ1-3	TRBV9	CASSSSLGNTIYF
.	TRBJ1-2	TRBV11-2	CASSSSRDSGRNYGYTF
TRBD2	TRBJ2-5	TRBV5-4	CASSPGGGETQYF
.	TRBJ2-7	TRBV28	CASSEPRGTYEQYF
TRBD2	TRBJ2-1	TRBV7-9	CASSTLSGGEQFF
TRBD1	TRBJ1-2	TRBV28	CASRDRGRLDYGYTF
TRBD2	TRBJ2-7	TRBV7-2	CASSLVEAGGYEQYF
TRBD1	TRBJ2-7	TRBV5-5	CASSFPGQGINEQYF
TRBD1	TRBJ2-7	TRBV7-9	CASSQTGAHSYEQYF
TRBD2	TRBJ2-1	TRBV7-2	CASSLSGGSYNEQFF
.	TRBJ2-3	TRBV11-3	CASSPYDRRTDTQYF
TRBD1	TRBJ2-2	TRBV6-6	CASNRDLDRGTGELFF
.	TRBJ1-2	TRBV7-6	CASSPRGGNYGYTF
.	TRBJ2-2	TRBV5-6	CASSSTQDTNTGELFF
.	TRBJ1-2	TRBV28	CASSLSGVGYTF
.	TRBJ1-3	TRBV18	CASSPSVARSGNTIYF
TRBD1	TRBJ1-2	TRBV6-5	CASRRTGVDGYTF
TRBD1	TRBJ2-3	TRBV5-5	CASSLVGQGTDTQYF
.	TRBJ1-5	TRBV7-8	CASSLVVRDNQPQHF
.	TRBJ2-4	TRBV10-3	CAIRHGLDKNIQYF
TRBD2	TRBJ2-1	TRBV10-2	CACAGVDNEQFF
.	TRBJ1-1	TRBV7-2	CASSQGMNTEAFF
TRBD2	TRBJ2-5	TRBV7-3	CASSLGLGQETQYF
TRBD1	TRBJ1-2	TRBV6-5	CASSGGQSRGYTF
TRBD2	TRBJ2-5	TRBV7-2	CASSSSLGLSQETQYF
TRBD1	TRBJ1-1	TRBV11-1	CASSLVQGRGAEAFF
TRBD1	TRBJ2-5	TRBV4-3	CASSQGGRDRVETQYF
TRBD1	TRBJ1-2	TRBV5-6	CASSLDRGYNYGYTF
TRBD1	TRBJ1-1	TRBV30	CACGQGGLPNTEAFF
TRBD1	TRBJ1-5	TRBV9	CASSPGWDRGNQPQHF
TRBD2	TRBJ2-5	TRBV30	CAWSLAGGFQETQYF
.	TRBJ1-4	TRBV4-1	CASSQDRRGLGGKLFF
TRBD1	TRBJ1-6	TRBV27	CASRRTGLNSPLHF
.	TRBJ2-7	TRBV5-1	CASTAPGTDTYEQYF
.	TRBJ2-7	TRBV27	CASWAAAVGNEQYF